These 31 T cell receptor beta chains originate from one sample sequenced in a study of shared clonotypes between healthy human individuals. Sequenced by immunoSEQ multiplex PCR; TCRdb stores in-frame clones only, minus some. Here the sample spans roughly 680,000 clones, roughly 72% being singletons. Material: memory CD4+ T cells sorted from blood. Stated subset: CD45RA-negative fraction. These receptors were obtained from a woman in her 30s in good health.

The V and J genes are TRBV19 and TRBJ1-5; 9 bases fit TRBD1. This CDR3 spans 13 amino acids. Germline CDR1 LNHDA, CDR2 SQIVND (reference sequence). V lost 5 bases, J lost 5 bases, and 1 base stayed unmatched. CDR3 amino acids: CASSRDRDQPQHF. In nucleotides, the CDR3 is TGTGCCAGTAGTCGGGACAGGGATCAGCCCCAGCATTTT.

This clone showed up just once. The genes are TRBV7-2 and TRBJ2-5; D is unresolved. This CDR3 region has 11 residues. Germline CDR1 SGHTA, CDR2 FQGNSA. V dropped 4 bases and J dropped 4 bases, with 4 bases sitting between them. The CDR3 nucleotides are TGTGCCAGCAGCTCGATAGAGACCCAGTACTTC. It is translated as CASSSIETQYF.

This clone turned up a few times. CDR3 sequence: CASSLAPTSADTQYF. For the CDR3, the DNA is TGTGCCAGCAGCTTAGCCCCGACTAGTGCCGATACGCAGTATTTT. The chain employs TRBV7-6 and TRBJ2-3; perhaps TRBD2 as D (6 bases). Germline V gene sequence: CDR1 SGHVS, CDR2 FNYEAQ. The CDR3 contains 15 residues. The V end was cut by 0 bases, the J end by 6 bases, with 13 bases between.

The chain uses TRBV6-5 and TRBJ2-3, with TRBD2 matching 7 bases. Germline assignment: CDR1 MNHEY and CDR2 SVGAGI. The CDR3 runs 15 residues. The V gene end was trimmed by 2 bases and the J gene end by 2 bases; junction bases not matched to a gene: 4. Written as DNA, the CDR3 is TGTGCCAGCAGTTACGGCGGGAGTTCCACAGATACGCAGTATTTT. Translated, it gives CASSYGGSSTDTQYF.

As DNA, the CDR3 is TGTGCCAGCAGTGAAGCGGCCTACAAGGGCAATGAGCAGTTCTTC. Protein: CASSEAAYKGNEQFF. The J gene is TRBJ2-1, the V gene TRBV6-1; D gene unclear. This CDR3 is 15 amino acids long. The V end was cut by 0 bases, the J end by 6 bases, with 12 bases between. Germline assignment: CDR1 MNHNS and CDR2 SASEGT.

Remarks on this clone: One end of the junction varies from germline; a read error may be responsible. The chain uses TRBV5-1 and TRBJ1-2, with 8 bases identical to TRBD1. The CDR3 consists of 15 residues. Germline assignment: CDR1 SGHRS and CDR2 YFSETQ. CDR3 loop: CASSLARQGAKGYTF. As DNA, the CDR3 is TGTGCCAGCAGCTTGGCCAGGCAGGGGGCGAAGGGCTACACCTTC.

This clone was observed a few times. The chain has TRBV30 and TRBJ1-5; D perhaps matches TRBD1 (5 bases). V dropped 2 bases and J dropped 5 bases, with 10 bases sitting between them. The CDR3 has 13 amino acids. CDR1 and CDR2 (germline): GTSNPN, SVGIG (reference sequence). In DNA, the CDR3 is TGTGCCTGGAGTTCTGGGGGTGATCAGCCCCAGCATTTT. Protein sequence: CAWSSGGDQPQHF. Variable domain in full (rest from reference TRBV30 and TRBJ1-5): SQTIHQWPATLVQPVGSPLSLECTVEGTSNPNLYWYRQAAGRGLQLLFYSVGIGQISSEVPQNLSASRPQDRQFILSSKKLLLSDSGFYLCAWSSGGDQPQHFGDGTRLSIL.

The V gene is TRBV19, the J gene TRBJ2-6; a weak D match, TRBD2 (5 bases). The V gene lost 4 bases and the J gene lost 2 bases, with 15 bases spanning the gap. Germline values: CDR1 LNHDA, CDR2 SQIVND (reference sequence). The CDR3 length is 17 residues. The CDR3 DNA follows: TGTGCCAGTAGTAAACCGTTCGGAGGAGCTGGGGCCAACGTCCTGACTTTC. Its translation: CASSKPFGGAGANVLTF. Full variable domain (remainder filled in from reference TRBV19 and TRBJ2-6): DGGITQSPKYLFRKEGQNVTLSCEQNLNHDAMYWYRQDPGQGLRLIYYSQIVNDFQKGDIAEGYSVSREKKESFPLTVTSAQKNPTAFYLCASSKPFGGAGANVLTFGAGSRLTVL.

This rearrangement joins TRBV18 to TRBJ2-2, with D uncertain. Germline V CDR1 and CDR2: KGHSH, LQKENI. The CDR3 loop spans 15 amino acids. The ends were cut back, 3 bases at V and 0 bases at J, with 8 bases in the middle. Here the CDR3 reads CASSPSSANTGELFF. The CDR3 DNA reads TGTGCCAGCTCACCGTCCAGCGCGAACACCGGGGAGCTGTTTTTT.

This rearrangement joins TRBV5-6 to TRBJ2-7; 10 nucleotides agree with TRBD1. Germline values: CDR1 SGHDT, CDR2 YYEEEE. This CDR3 has 16 residues. Trimming cost V 0 bases and J 0 bases; bases outside gene matches: 3. CDR3 protein: CASSLAGTGDSYEQYF. The CDR3 bases are TGTGCCAGCAGCTTGGCCGGGACAGGGGACTCCTACGAGCAGTACTTC.

The gene calls are TRBV27 and TRBJ1-1; D may be TRBD1 (5 bases). V lost 2 bases and J lost 6, with 16 bases in between. The CDR3 spans 15 residues. Germline V gene sequence: CDR1 MNHEY, CDR2 SMNVEV (reference sequence). CDR3 in DNA: TGTGCCAGCAGTTTACTCTCAGACAGATCTTCTGAAGCTTTCTTT. Translation: CASSLLSDRSSEAFF.

The chain recombines TRBV10-3 with TRBJ2-7, with D perhaps given as TRBD1 or TRBD2 (6 bases each). Germline values: CDR1 ENHRY, CDR2 SYGVKD. This CDR3 is built from 14 residues. V was shortened by 3 bases and J by 10 bases, with 19 bases between the two germline ends. This CDR3 is CAISEMWGAVFQYF. DNA of the CDR3: TGTGCCATCAGTGAAATGTGGGGGGCGGTTTTCCAGTACTTC.

J is TRBJ1-5 and V is TRBV7-8, with TRBD1 matching 7 bases. The CDR3 has 13 amino acids. Looked up from germline, CDR1 is SGHVS and CDR2 is FQNEAQ. Trimming removed 5 bases from V and 11 bases from J; junction bases left unmatched: 9. CDR3 in amino acids: CASSPQGRPAQHF. The CDR3 DNA follows: TGTGCCAGCAGCCCACAGGGGCGGCCGGCCCAGCATTTT. Drawing the rest from reference TRBV7-8 and TRBJ1-5, the complete variable domain is GAGVSQSPRYKVAKRGQDVALRCDPISGHVSLFWYQQALGQGPEFLTYFQNEAQLDKSGLPSDRFFAERPEGSVSTLKIQRTQQEDSAVYLCASSPQGRPAQHFGDGTRLSIL.

The chain has TRBV2 and TRBJ1-4; D is perhaps TRBD1 (5 bases). CDR1 SNHLY and CDR2 FYNNEI come from the germline V gene. V lost 7 bases and J lost 11, with 23 bases in between. The CDR3 length is 15 residues. The CDR3: CASTPFGGLSRKLFF. CDR3 nucleotide sequence: TGTGCCAGCACCCCATTTGGGGGGTTATCGAGGAAACTGTTTTTT.

The chain has TRBV5-1 and TRBJ2-3; tentatively, D is TRBD2 (5 bases). V was shortened by 1 base and J by 1 base, with 10 bases between the two germline ends. The CDR3 is 15 residues long. In germline, CDR1 is SGHRS, CDR2 YFSETQ. The CDR3 here is CASSLNVEGTDTQYF. The CDR3 nucleotides are TGCGCCAGCAGCTTGAACGTGGAGGGCACAGATACGCAGTATTTT.

This clone appeared once. V and J are TRBV2 and TRBJ1-2; 8 bases line up with TRBD1. Germline CDR1 SNHLY, CDR2 FYNNEI. The CDR3 covers 13 residues. The ends lost 4 bases at V and 8 bases at J; junction bases unmatched: 6. The CDR3 region is CASSGDRGWGYTF. The CDR3 DNA follows: TGTGCCAGCAGTGGAGACAGGGGTTGGGGCTACACCTTC. Complete variable domain (other parts from reference TRBV2 and TRBJ1-2): EPEVTQTPSHQVTQMGQEVILRCVPISNHLYFYWYRQILGQKVEFLVSFYNNEISEKSEIFDDQFSVERPDGSNFTLKIRSTKLEDSAMYFCASSGDRGWGYTFGSGTRLTVV.

The V call is TRBV7-2, the J call TRBJ2-5; TRBD2 agrees at 8 bases. V gave up 6 bases and J gave up 5 bases; unmatched junction bases: 14. The CDR3 runs 16 residues. Per germline, CDR1 SGHTA and CDR2 FQGNSA. DNA of the CDR3: TGTGCCAGCAGACCCAGCGCCTTGGGACTAGGGGAGACCCAGTACTTC. Protein sequence: CASRPSALGLGETQYF.

The chain employs TRBV27 and TRBJ1-2, with D perhaps TRBD1 (6 bases). The CDR3 contains 13 residues. CDR1 is MNHEY, CDR2 SMNVEV, per germline (reference sequence). V lost 3 bases to trimming and J lost 5 bases, with 10 bases between them. In DNA, the CDR3 is TGTGCCAGCAGTTTCCAGGACAGATATGGCTACACCTTC. Residues: CASSFQDRYGYTF.

The chain's CDR3 is CASSFYAEGDTQYF. In DNA, the CDR3 is TGTGCCAGCAGCTTTTACGCTGAAGGGGATACGCAGTATTTT. The chain links TRBV5-6 to TRBJ2-3; unclear D gene. Germline V CDR1 and CDR2: SGHDT, YYEEEE. The CDR3 is 14 amino acids. V lost 2 bases and J 6 bases, leaving 13 bases between the germline ends.

This clone has only a few counts. V and J are TRBV27 and TRBJ2-1, with 9 bases identical to TRBD2. This CDR3 has 16 amino acids. Losses at the gene ends were 3 bases for V and 7 bases for J; bases not matched to a gene: 10. Per germline, CDR1 MNHEY and CDR2 SMNVEV (reference sequence). The CDR3: CASSFGTSWSGNEQFF. DNA for the CDR3: TGTGCCAGCAGTTTTGGGACTAGCTGGTCTGGAAATGAGCAGTTCTTC.

This CDR3 is CASSPLGTSGLLETQYF. CDR3 DNA: TGTGCCAGCTCACCACTAGGGACTAGCGGCCTCCTTGAGACCCAGTACTTC. The chain uses TRBV18 and TRBJ2-5; 11 bases agree with TRBD2. Trimming took 1 base from V and 5 from J; bases not matched to a gene: 9. Per germline, CDR1 KGHSH and CDR2 LQKENI. This CDR3 has 17 amino acids.

This clone was seen a few times. The chain uses TRBV27 and TRBJ2-7; D is possibly TRBD2 (5 bases). The ends were cut back, 3 bases at V and 1 base at J, with 10 bases in the middle. CDR3 length equals 14 residues. Germline V gene lookup returns CDR1 MNHEY and CDR2 SMNVEV (reference sequence). DNA for the CDR3: TGTGCCAGCAGTTTGACGAGGACTTCCTACGAGCAGTACTTC. Residues: CASSLTRTSYEQYF.

This clone was observed a few times. The chain is built from TRBV28 and TRBJ1-1; TRBD1 aligns across 7 bases. V was pared by 7 bases and J by 5 bases, with 7 bases of the junction left unmatched. Germline V gene data show CDR1 as MDHEN and CDR2 as SYDVKM. CDR3 length: 13 amino acids. CDR3 amino acids: CASNPGGLTEAFF. The CDR3 bases are TGTGCCAGCAACCCAGGGGGATTGACTGAAGCTTTCTTT. Combining the CDR3 with reference TRBV28 and TRBJ1-1 gives the whole variable domain DVKVTQSSRYLVKRTGEKVFLECVQDMDHENMFWYRQDPGLGLRLIYFSYDVKMKEKGDIPEGYSVSREKKERFSLILESASTNQTSMYLCASNPGGLTEAFFGQGTRLTVV.

This sequence joins TRBV6-5 and TRBJ2-2; D is perhaps TRBD1 or TRBD2 (6 bases each). Germline V CDR1 and CDR2: MNHEY, SVGAGI. The ends were cut back, 10 bases at V and 3 bases at J, with 15 bases in the middle. The CDR3 is 14 amino acids. The CDR3 nucleotides are TGTGCCACCCTCGGACAGCGGGACACCGGGGAGCTGTTTTTT. As protein: CATLGQRDTGELFF.

V and J are TRBV4-1 and TRBJ1-4; D uncertain. Trimming removed 3 bases from V and 7 bases from J, with 18 bases in between. Germline CDR1 reads MGHRA; CDR2 reads YSYEKL. The CDR3 is 16 residues long. CDR3 nucleotides: TGCGCCAGCAGCCACCCCGTCCGGGGTACACGTGAAAAACTGTTTTTT. Its translation is CASSHPVRGTREKLFF.

The chain has TRBV30 and TRBJ2-1, with D uncertain. The ends were cut back, 0 bases at V and 9 bases at J, with 6 bases in the middle. Germline assignment: CDR1 GTSNPN and CDR2 SVGIG (reference sequence). The CDR3 is 11 amino acids. The CDR3 reads CAWSVKVEQFF. The CDR3 region has the DNA TGTGCCTGGAGTGTAAAGGTTGAGCAGTTCTTC.

This sequence joins TRBV15 and TRBJ2-5, with no clear D. CDR3 size: 15 residues. The germline CDR1 and CDR2 sequences are LNHNV and YYDKDF (reference sequence). Deletions cut 1 base from V and 4 bases from J, with 13 bases between. In nucleotides, the CDR3 is TGTGCCACCAGCAGAGTAGGAGCTGGCGGAGAGACCCAGTACTTC. This codes for CATSRVGAGGETQYF.

The rearrangement uses TRBV11-2 and TRBJ2-2; TRBD2 might be the D (6 bases). CDR1 and CDR2 from the germline V gene are SGHAT and FQNNGV. Trimming stripped 8 bases from V and 7 bases from J, with 17 bases between. The CDR3 covers 14 residues. The CDR3, as DNA: TGTGCCAGCTCGAAAGCGGGTATGGGCGGGGAGCTGTTTTTT. It is translated as CASSKAGMGGELFF.

The J gene is TRBJ1-5, the V gene TRBV7-8; TRBD1 matches at 7 bases. Germline V gene lookup returns CDR1 SGHVS and CDR2 FQNEAQ. Trimming took 5 bases from V and 3 from J; bases not matched to a gene: 13. The CDR3 extends over 17 amino acids. The CDR3 coding sequence is TGTGCCAGCAGCCAAGGTTACCCCGGACAGGCCAATCAGCCCCAGCATTTT. The encoded protein is CASSQGYPGQANQPQHF.

The V and J genes are TRBV6-5 and TRBJ2-7; D possibly uses TRBD1 or TRBD2 (5 bases each). Trimming cost V 4 bases and J 4 bases, with 14 bases left between them. The V gene's germline CDR1 is MNHEY and CDR2 SVGAGI. The CDR3 is 14 amino acids. CDR3 amino acids: CASSFNGDGYEQYF. The DNA of the CDR3 is TGTGCCAGCAGTTTCAATGGGGACGGATACGAGCAGTACTTC.

This sequence joins TRBV29-1 and TRBJ2-1, with 14 bases aligning to TRBD2. The CDR3 covers 15 residues. Trimming took 7 bases from V and 9 from J; bases not matched to a gene: 11. Germline V lookup: CDR1 SQVTM, CDR2 ANQGSEA. CDR3 nucleotide sequence: TGCAGCGCAAGCAGGACTAGCGGGAGGATGAGTGAGCAGTTCTTC. Translating it yields CSASRTSGRMSEQFF.